The 14 T cell receptor beta chains reported below all come from one sample, sequenced in a study of shared clonotypes between healthy human individuals. Profiling relied on immunoSEQ multiplex PCR, and the TCRdb table lists in-frame clones only, not all of them. Of about 670,000 clones detected, 72% appear once; the ten largest clones hold under 2%. Sequencing was carried out using memory CD4+ T cells sorted from blood. Subset meaning: CD45RA-negative fraction. The receptors stem from a woman under 40 in good health.

The chain recombines TRBV7-3 with TRBJ2-3, with a possible D match to TRBD1 (6 bases). The CDR3 is 15 residues long. V dropped 6 bases and J dropped 0 bases, with 13 bases sitting between them. Germline V lookup: CDR1 SGHTA, CDR2 FQGTGA. This chain's CDR3 is CASSYDRSSTDTQYF. CDR3 nucleotides: TGTGCCAGCAGTTACGACAGGTCTAGCACAGATACGCAGTATTTT.

The V and J genes are TRBV25-1 and TRBJ2-1, with 9 bases fitting TRBD2. The trim removed 8 bases at V and 7 bases at J, leaving 12 bases unmatched. The germline V gene has CDR1 MGHDK and CDR2 SYGVNS. The CDR3 runs to 15 residues. CDR3 in DNA: TGTGCCAGCGGGGCTATAGCGGGAGCAGGTAATGAGCAGTTCTTC. This encodes CASGAIAGAGNEQFF.

The chain employs TRBV29-1 and TRBJ2-2, with unresolved D. The V gene's germline CDR1 is SQVTM and CDR2 ANQGSEA. Trimming cost V 4 bases and J 7 bases, with 13 bases left between them. The CDR3 covers 13 residues. The CDR3 nucleotides read TGCAGCGTTGGCCATAGTTGGGGCGGGGAGCTGTTTTTT. This sequence encodes CSVGHSWGGELFF.

Points on this clone: At one of its ends the junction is not consistent with the germline gene, which may arise from a read error. The identical CDR3 is also encoded by other nucleotide sequences in the sample. The rearrangement uses TRBV7-8 and TRBJ1-5, with 7 bases lining up with TRBD1. Germline V gives CDR1 SGHVS, CDR2 FQNEAQ. The CDR3 is 16 amino acids. Written as DNA, the CDR3 is TGTGCCAGCAGCTCACAACCAGGGGGTGTCAATCAACCCCAGCATTTT. Its protein product is CASSSQPGGVNQPQHF.

The chain recombines TRBV15 with TRBJ2-7; a weak D match, TRBD1 (6 bases). Germline loops: CDR1 LNHNV, CDR2 YYDKDF (reference sequence). The CDR3 is made up of 15 amino acids. Trimming pared 5 bases from V and 1 base from J, leaving 15 bases between. DNA of the CDR3: TGTGCCACCAGCGCGGCCGGGACACCTTCCTACGAGCAGTACTTC. Translating gives CATSAAGTPSYEQYF.

The chain recombines TRBV19 with TRBJ2-7; 9 bases map to TRBD1. The CDR3 has 15 amino acids. V shed 4 bases, J shed 3 bases, and the junction held 7 bases outside the gene matches. Germline V gene sequence: CDR1 LNHDA, CDR2 SQIVND (reference sequence). CDR3 protein: CASSNQGTGNYEQYF. The CDR3 region has the DNA TGTGCCAGTAGTAACCAAGGGACAGGGAACTACGAGCAGTACTTC. Full variable domain (missing parts from reference TRBV19 and TRBJ2-7): DGGITQSPKYLFRKEGQNVTLSCEQNLNHDAMYWYRQDPGQGLRLIYYSQIVNDFQKGDIAEGYSVSREKKESFPLTVTSAQKNPTAFYLCASSNQGTGNYEQYFGPGTRLTVT.

CDR3 sequence reads: CASTRLQGTRSYGYTF. DNA for the CDR3: TGTGCCAGCACACGTCTACAGGGCACGCGGTCCTATGGCTACACCTTC. V is TRBV7-8 and J is TRBJ1-2; D might be TRBD1 (6 bases). V lost 7 bases, J lost 4 bases, and 22 bases lay in between. This CDR3 spans 16 amino acids. The V gene's germline CDR1 is SGHVS and CDR2 FQNEAQ.

The sample holds many counts of this clone. Additional DNA sequences in this sample encode the identical CDR3. The chain uses TRBV5-1 and TRBJ1-3, with TRBD1 as a possible D gene (5 bases). Trimming took off 4 bases at V and 4 bases at J, with 12 bases between the two ends. CDR3 size: 14 residues. In germline, CDR1 is SGHRS, CDR2 YFSETQ. The CDR3 loop reads CASSAGTAGNTIYF. The CDR3 DNA reads as TGCGCCAGCAGCGCGGGGACGGCCGGAAACACCATATATTTT.

The chain carries TRBV15 and TRBJ2-7, with D possibly being TRBD2 (6 bases). Trimming cost V 5 bases and J 3 bases, with 26 bases left between them. This CDR3 has 18 amino acids. Germline V CDR1 and CDR2: LNHNV, YYDKDF (reference sequence). This CDR3 reads CATSRGNNPGLTIYEQYF. In DNA, the CDR3 is TGTGCCACCAGCCGAGGGAACAACCCGGGACTCACTATCTACGAGCAGTACTTC.

The chain recombines TRBV18 with TRBJ2-2; 11 bases line up with TRBD2. This CDR3 contains 19 residues. Germline-derived CDR1 and CDR2 are KGHSH and LQKENI. The V and J ends lost 1 base and 0 bases, in that order; junction bases with no gene match: 7. The CDR3 sequence: CASSPRRTSGPSNTGELFF. CDR3 nucleotides: TGTGCCAGCTCACCACGACGGACTAGCGGGCCTTCGAACACCGGGGAGCTGTTTTTT.

This clone was counted once. An end of the junction does not agree with germline; a read error may underlie this. This sequence joins TRBV28 and TRBJ1-2; D is ambiguous. This CDR3 has 12 amino acids. Germline-derived CDR1 and CDR2 are MDHEN and SYDVKM. The CDR3 reads CASSQNTYDYTF. CDR3 coding DNA: TGTGCCAGCAGTCAAAACACCTATGACTACACCTTC.

At least ten counts were recorded for this clone. This rearrangement joins TRBV5-4 to TRBJ2-5, with D perhaps TRBD1 (6 bases). The CDR3 totals 14 residues. Germline V CDR1 and CDR2: SGHNT, YYREEE (reference sequence). The V end lost 4 bases, the J end lost 4 bases, and 14 bases lay between the germline ends. The CDR3 region has the DNA TGTGCCAGCAGCCGCCCGGACAGCGGAGAGACCCAGTACTTC. Residues: CASSRPDSGETQYF.

This clone was recorded a few times. The chain uses TRBV5-1 and TRBJ2-5; D not resolved. V was shortened by 5 bases and J by 5 bases, with 19 bases between the two germline ends. Per germline, CDR1 SGHRS and CDR2 YFSETQ. This CDR3 has 15 amino acids. Written as DNA, the CDR3 is TGCGCCAGCAGACCCGACCTTGGTGGTGGGGAGACCCAGTACTTC. It yields the protein CASRPDLGGGETQYF.

The chain links TRBV28 to TRBJ1-5; the match to TRBD1 covers 7 bases. This CDR3 is built from 16 residues. CDR1 and CDR2 (germline): MDHEN, SYDVKM. V lost 5 bases and J lost 2; bases outside the gene matches: 9. The CDR3 is CASSQPDRWGNQPQHF. Here the CDR3 DNA reads TGTGCCAGCAGTCAGCCGGACAGGTGGGGCAATCAGCCCCAGCATTTT.